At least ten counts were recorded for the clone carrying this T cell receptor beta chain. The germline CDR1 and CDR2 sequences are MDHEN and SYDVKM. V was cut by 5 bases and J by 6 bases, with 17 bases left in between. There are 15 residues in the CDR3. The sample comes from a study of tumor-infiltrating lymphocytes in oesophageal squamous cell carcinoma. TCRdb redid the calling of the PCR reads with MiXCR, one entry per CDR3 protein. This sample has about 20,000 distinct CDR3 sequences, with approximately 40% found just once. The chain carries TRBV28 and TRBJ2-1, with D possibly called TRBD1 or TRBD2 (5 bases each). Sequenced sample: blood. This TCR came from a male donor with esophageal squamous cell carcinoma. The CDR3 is CASSPPTDYFNEQFF. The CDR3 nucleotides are TGTGCCAGCAGTCCCCCGACAGACTATTTCAATGAGCAGTTCTTC.